This entry is about one TCR beta chain. This specimen comes from a study of cytomegalovirus exposure and HLA in healthy donors. The germline CDR1 and CDR2 sequences are LGHNA and YNFKEQ. The CDR3 is 13 amino acids. The germline V and J ends were trimmed by 2 bases and 7 bases, with 8 bases remaining between them. Vbeta (60) and Jbeta (13) primers were used in the PCR. Assay used: immunoSEQ multiplex PCR; TCRdb lists only in-frame clones, some missing. The repertoire holds 150,000 or so clones, with approximately 86% as singletons. The specimen was PBMCs. V and J are TRBV4-2 and TRBJ2-2, with a weak D call TRBD2 (5 bases). The receptor was isolated from a woman under 30 in good health and CMV-seronegative. DNA for the CDR3: TGTGCCAGCAGCCAACCCGGGGACGGGGAGCTGTTTTTT. Translated: CASSQPGDGELFF.